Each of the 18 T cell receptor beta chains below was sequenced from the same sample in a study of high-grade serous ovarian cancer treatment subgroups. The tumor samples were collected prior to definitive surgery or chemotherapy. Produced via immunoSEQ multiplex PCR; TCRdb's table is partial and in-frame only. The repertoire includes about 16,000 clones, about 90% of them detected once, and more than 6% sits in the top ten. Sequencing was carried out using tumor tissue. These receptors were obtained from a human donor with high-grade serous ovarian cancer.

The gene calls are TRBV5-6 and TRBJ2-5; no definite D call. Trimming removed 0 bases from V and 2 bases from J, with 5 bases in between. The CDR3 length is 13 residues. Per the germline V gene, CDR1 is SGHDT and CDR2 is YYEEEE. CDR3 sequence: CASSLVAQETQYF. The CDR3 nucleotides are TGTGCCAGCAGCTTGGTTGCGCAAGAGACCCAGTACTTC. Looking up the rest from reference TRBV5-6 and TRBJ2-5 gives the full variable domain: DAGVTQSPTHLIKTRGQQVTLRCSPKSGHDTVSWYQQALGQGPQFIFQYYEEEERQRGNFPDRFSGHQFPNYSSELNVNALLLGDSALYLCASSLVAQETQYFGPGTRLLVL.

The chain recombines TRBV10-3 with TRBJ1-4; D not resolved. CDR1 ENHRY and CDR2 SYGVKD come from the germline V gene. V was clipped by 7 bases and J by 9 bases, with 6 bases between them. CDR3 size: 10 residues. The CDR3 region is CAINLKKLFF. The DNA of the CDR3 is TGTGCCATCAACCTGAAAAAACTGTTTTTT.

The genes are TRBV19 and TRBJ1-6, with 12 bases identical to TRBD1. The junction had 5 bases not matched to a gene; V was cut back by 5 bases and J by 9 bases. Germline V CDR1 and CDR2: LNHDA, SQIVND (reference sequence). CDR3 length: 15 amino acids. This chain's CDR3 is CASSAGTGGSSPLHF. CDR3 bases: TGTGCCAGTAGTGCCGGGACAGGGGGCAGTTCACCCCTCCACTTT.

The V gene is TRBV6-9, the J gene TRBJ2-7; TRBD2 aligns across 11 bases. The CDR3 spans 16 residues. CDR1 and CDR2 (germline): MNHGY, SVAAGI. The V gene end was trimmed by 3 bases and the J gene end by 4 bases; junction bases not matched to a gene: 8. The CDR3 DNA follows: TGTGCCAGCAGTTACTCGACTAGCGGGGCGTCGTACGAGCAGTACTTC. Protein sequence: CASSYSTSGASYEQYF.

The CDR3: CASSVRGSGRGNEQFF. The CDR3 bases are TGTGCCAGCAGTGTCCGGGGTAGCGGGAGGGGCAATGAGCAGTTCTTC. The V call is TRBV6-1, the J call TRBJ2-1; 11 nucleotides line up with TRBD2. Germline CDR1 is MNHNS and CDR2 is SASEGT. V shed 4 bases and J 6 bases; nucleotides not matched to a gene: 8. The CDR3 spans 16 residues.

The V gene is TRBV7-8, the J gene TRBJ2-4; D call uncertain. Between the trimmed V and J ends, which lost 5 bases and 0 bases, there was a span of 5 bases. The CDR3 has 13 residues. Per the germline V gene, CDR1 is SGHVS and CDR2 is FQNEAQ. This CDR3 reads CASSPLAKNIQYF. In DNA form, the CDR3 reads TGTGCCAGCAGCCCACTAGCCAAAAACATTCAGTACTTC. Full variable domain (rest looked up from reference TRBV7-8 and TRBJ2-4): GAGVSQSPRYKVAKRGQDVALRCDPISGHVSLFWYQQALGQGPEFLTYFQNEAQLDKSGLPSDRFFAERPEGSVSTLKIQRTQQEDSAVYLCASSPLAKNIQYFGAGTRLSVL.

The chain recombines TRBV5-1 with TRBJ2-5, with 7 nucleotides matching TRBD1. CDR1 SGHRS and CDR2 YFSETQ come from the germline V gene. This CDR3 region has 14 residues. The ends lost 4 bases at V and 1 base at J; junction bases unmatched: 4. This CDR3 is CASSMKGAQETQYF. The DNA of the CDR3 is TGCGCCAGCAGCATGAAGGGGGCCCAAGAGACCCAGTACTTC.

The CDR3 loop reads CASSFGGGANTEAFF. Here the CDR3 DNA reads TGCGCCAGCAGCTTCGGAGGGGGGGCTAACACTGAAGCTTTCTTT. The J gene is TRBJ1-1, the V gene TRBV5-1; perhaps TRBD1 as D (6 bases). V lost 2 bases and J 2 bases, leaving 13 bases between the germline ends. This CDR3 has 15 residues. CDR1 and CDR2 from the germline V gene are SGHRS and YFSETQ.

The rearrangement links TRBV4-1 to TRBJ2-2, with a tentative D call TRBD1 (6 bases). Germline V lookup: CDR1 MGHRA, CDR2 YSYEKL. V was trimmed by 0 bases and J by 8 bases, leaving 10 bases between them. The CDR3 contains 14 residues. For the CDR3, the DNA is TGCGCCAGCAGCCAAGAGGGGGCTCGTGGGGAGCTGTTTTTT. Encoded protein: CASSQEGARGELFF.

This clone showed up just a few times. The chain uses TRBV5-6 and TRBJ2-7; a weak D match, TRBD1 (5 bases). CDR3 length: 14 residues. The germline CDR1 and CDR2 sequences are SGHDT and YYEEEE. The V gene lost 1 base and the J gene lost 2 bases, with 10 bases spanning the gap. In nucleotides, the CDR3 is TGTGCCAGCAGCTTGTGGGGCTTCGCCTACGAGCAGTACTTC. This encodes CASSLWGFAYEQYF.

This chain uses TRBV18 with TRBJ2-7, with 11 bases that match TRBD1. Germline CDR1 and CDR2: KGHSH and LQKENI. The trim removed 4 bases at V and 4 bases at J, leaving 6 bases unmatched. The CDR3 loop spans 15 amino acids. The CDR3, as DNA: TGTGCCAGCTCACTCGGACAGGGGGCCACTTACGAGCAGTACTTC. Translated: CASSLGQGATYEQYF.

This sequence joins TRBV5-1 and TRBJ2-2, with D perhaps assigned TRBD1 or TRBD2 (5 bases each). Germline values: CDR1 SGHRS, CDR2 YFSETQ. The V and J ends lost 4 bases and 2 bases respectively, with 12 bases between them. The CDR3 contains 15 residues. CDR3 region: CASSVGPGNTGELFF. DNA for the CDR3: TGCGCCAGCAGCGTGGGGCCGGGAAACACCGGGGAGCTGTTTTTT.

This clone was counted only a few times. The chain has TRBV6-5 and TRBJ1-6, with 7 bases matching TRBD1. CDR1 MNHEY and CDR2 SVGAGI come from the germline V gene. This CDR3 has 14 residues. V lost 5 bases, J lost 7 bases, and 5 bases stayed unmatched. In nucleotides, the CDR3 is TGTGCCAGCAGTCCGGGACAGCTAAATTCACCCCTCCACTTT. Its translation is CASSPGQLNSPLHF.

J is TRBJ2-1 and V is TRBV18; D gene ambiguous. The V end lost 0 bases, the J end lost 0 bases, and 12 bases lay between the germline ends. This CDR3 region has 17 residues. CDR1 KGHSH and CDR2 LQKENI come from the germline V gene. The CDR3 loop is CASSPPRRPASYNEQFF. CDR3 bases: TGTGCCAGCTCACCACCCCGTAGGCCAGCCTCCTACAATGAGCAGTTCTTC.

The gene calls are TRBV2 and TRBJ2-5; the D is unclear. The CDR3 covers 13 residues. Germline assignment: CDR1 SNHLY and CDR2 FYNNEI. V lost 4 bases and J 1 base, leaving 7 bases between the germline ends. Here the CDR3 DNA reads TGTGCCAGCAGTGTAGTCCCCCAAGAGACCCAGTACTTC. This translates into CASSVVPQETQYF.

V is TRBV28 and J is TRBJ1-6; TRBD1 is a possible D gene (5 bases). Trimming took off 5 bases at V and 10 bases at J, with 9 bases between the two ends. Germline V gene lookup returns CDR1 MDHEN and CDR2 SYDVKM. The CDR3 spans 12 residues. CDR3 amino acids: CASSIQESPLHF. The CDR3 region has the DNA TGTGCCAGCAGTATACAGGAATCACCCCTCCACTTT.

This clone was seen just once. In nucleotides, the CDR3 is TGTGCCAGCAGCTTAGATAGAACTAGCGGGAACACAGATACGCAGTATTTT. Protein: CASSLDRTSGNTDTQYF. This chain connects TRBV11-2 to TRBJ2-3; 10 nucleotides agree with TRBD2. There are 17 residues in the CDR3. J was trimmed by 2 bases and V by 0 bases; bases with no gene match: 5. CDR1 is SGHAT and CDR2 is FQNNGV in the germline V gene.

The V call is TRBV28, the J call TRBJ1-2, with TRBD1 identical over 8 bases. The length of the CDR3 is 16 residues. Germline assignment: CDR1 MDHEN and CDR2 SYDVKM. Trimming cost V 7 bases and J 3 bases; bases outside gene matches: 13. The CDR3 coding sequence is TGTGCCAGCACCCCTCCCCCCGGGACAGGTTACTATGGCTACACCTTC. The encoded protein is CASTPPPGTGYYGYTF.